The next 13 T cell receptor beta chains were all read from a single sample in a study of blood T cell repertoires in COVID-19. The method was immunoSEQ multiplex PCR; TCRdb's version includes in-frame clones alone and lacks a portion of them. There are fewer than 30,000 clones in the sample; 65% to 90% occur only once, and around 25% lies in the top ten. The sequenced material came from peripheral blood. Every receptor here comes from a human donor in a cohort sampled during active COVID-19.

The chain carries TRBV19 and TRBJ2-1, with TRBD2 as a possible D gene (6 bases). This CDR3 has 15 amino acids. V lost 6 bases and J lost 3, with 15 bases in between. The germline CDR1 and CDR2 sequences are LNHDA and SQIVND (reference sequence). The CDR3 bases are TGTGCCAGTAGGAAAATAGCGGCTTTCTACAATGAGCAGTTCTTC. Translation gives CASRKIAAFYNEQFF.

The chain is built from TRBV18 and TRBJ2-7; 7 bases line up with TRBD1. With 3 bases clipped from V and 4 bases from J, the junction kept 9 bases outside the gene matches. Per the germline V gene, CDR1 is KGHSH and CDR2 is LQKENI. This CDR3 spans 15 amino acids. CDR3 residues: CASSPRDRDTYEQYF. The CDR3 DNA is TGTGCCAGCTCACCTCGCGACAGGGATACTTACGAGCAGTACTTC.

This clone has more than one count but fewer than ten. The chain carries TRBV3-1 (or the pseudogene TRBV3-2) and TRBJ1-6, with D possibly TRBD1 on 5 matching bases. V lost 4 bases and J 7 bases, leaving 14 bases between the germline ends. The CDR3 covers 15 residues. Per the germline V gene, CDR1 is LGHDT and CDR2 is YNNKEL (reference sequence). The CDR3 loop reads CASSPGQGRNSPLHF. The CDR3 DNA follows: TGTGCCAGCAGCCCCGGGCAGGGCCGAAATTCACCCCTCCACTTT.

This clone was counted only a few times. V and J are TRBV7-9 and TRBJ2-5; weak D call: TRBD2 (5 bases). Trimming took off 5 bases at V and 5 bases at J, with 6 bases between the two ends. The germline CDR1 and CDR2 sequences are SEHNR and FQNEAQ (reference sequence). This CDR3 has 11 amino acids. CDR3 sequence reads: CASSRRETQYF. The DNA for the CDR3 is TGTGCCAGCAGCCGGAGGGAGACCCAGTACTTC.

The chain links TRBV29-1 to TRBJ2-5; D remains ambiguous. The germline V gene encodes CDR1 SQVTM and CDR2 ANQGSEA. Trimming shortened V by 3 bases and J by 1 base, and 12 bases separated the two germline ends. This CDR3 comprises 14 residues. The CDR3: CSVERSRVQETQYF. CDR3 nucleotides: TGCAGCGTTGAGAGAAGTCGGGTCCAAGAGACCCAGTACTTC.

This chain connects TRBV2 to TRBJ1-4, with D unresolved. Germline V CDR1 and CDR2: SNHLY, FYNNEI. This CDR3 has 15 amino acids. The V and J ends lost 6 bases and 8 bases respectively, with 19 bases between them. As DNA, the CDR3 is TGTGCCAGCAGGGTCTTGAGAGGGCTAAAAGAAAAACTGTTTTTT. It codes for CASRVLRGLKEKLFF.

The CDR3 loop reads CASSQLFDYRGYYEQYF. The CDR3 bases are TGCGCCAGCAGCCAACTCTTCGACTACAGGGGCTACTACGAGCAGTACTTC. The chain carries TRBV4-1 and TRBJ2-7; 7 bases match TRBD1. The CDR3 totals 17 residues. With 2 bases clipped from V and 3 bases from J, the junction kept 13 bases outside the gene matches. CDR1 MGHRA and CDR2 YSYEKL come from the germline V gene.

The chain employs TRBV6-5 and TRBJ2-7; D is undetermined. The CDR3 extends over 12 amino acids. Germline loops: CDR1 MNHEY, CDR2 SVGAGI. V lost 5 bases, J lost 4 bases, and 9 bases lay in between. This CDR3 is CASSITEYEQYF. In nucleotides, the CDR3 is TGTGCCAGCAGTATTACGGAGTACGAGCAGTACTTC.

This chain connects TRBV18 to TRBJ1-1; no reliable D call. Trimming pared 4 bases from V and 1 base from J, leaving 13 bases between. CDR1 and CDR2 (germline): KGHSH, LQKENI. This CDR3 comprises 15 residues. CDR3 residues: CASSLGLNQNTEAFF. CDR3 sequence (DNA): TGTGCCAGCTCACTTGGACTGAATCAGAACACTGAAGCTTTCTTT.

This chain links TRBV5-4 with TRBJ2-1; 9 nucleotides line up with TRBD2. This CDR3 is 16 amino acids long. J was trimmed by 3 bases and V by 4 bases; bases with no gene match: 8. The germline V gene has CDR1 SGHNT and CDR2 YYREEE (reference sequence). The CDR3 spells CASSPKGLAFYNEQFF. The CDR3 region has the DNA TGTGCCAGCAGCCCGAAGGGACTAGCCTTCTACAATGAGCAGTTCTTC.

With regard to this clone: Other nucleotide sequences in the sample specify the same CDR3. The chain employs TRBV29-1 and TRBJ2-2; 9 bases agree with TRBD1. Per the germline V gene, CDR1 is SQVTM and CDR2 is ANQGSEA. V lost 6 bases and J lost 7; bases outside the gene matches: 3. The CDR3 loop spans 12 amino acids. The CDR3 loop is CSVTGGGGELFF. Written as DNA, the CDR3 is TGCAGCGTGACAGGGGGTGGCGGGGAGCTGTTTTTT.

The V gene is TRBV19, the J gene TRBJ1-4, with 7 bases identical to TRBD1. From germline, CDR1 is LNHDA and CDR2 SQIVND (reference sequence). The CDR3 has 16 amino acids. The ends lost 5 bases at V and 5 bases at J; junction bases unmatched: 11. The CDR3 loop is CASSSLWDRQNEKLFF. In DNA form, the CDR3 reads TGTGCCAGTAGTTCCCTCTGGGACAGACAAAATGAAAAACTGTTTTTT.

The V call is TRBV11-2, the J call TRBJ2-7, with TRBD2 matching 8 bases. V gave up 0 bases and J gave up 5 bases; unmatched junction bases: 12. The CDR3 runs to 17 residues. Germline V gene lookup returns CDR1 SGHAT and CDR2 FQNNGV. In DNA form, the CDR3 reads TGTGCCAGCAGCTTAGAAGCCCCAGGACTAGCTATCAACGAGCAGTACTTC. Protein product: CASSLEAPGLAINEQYF.